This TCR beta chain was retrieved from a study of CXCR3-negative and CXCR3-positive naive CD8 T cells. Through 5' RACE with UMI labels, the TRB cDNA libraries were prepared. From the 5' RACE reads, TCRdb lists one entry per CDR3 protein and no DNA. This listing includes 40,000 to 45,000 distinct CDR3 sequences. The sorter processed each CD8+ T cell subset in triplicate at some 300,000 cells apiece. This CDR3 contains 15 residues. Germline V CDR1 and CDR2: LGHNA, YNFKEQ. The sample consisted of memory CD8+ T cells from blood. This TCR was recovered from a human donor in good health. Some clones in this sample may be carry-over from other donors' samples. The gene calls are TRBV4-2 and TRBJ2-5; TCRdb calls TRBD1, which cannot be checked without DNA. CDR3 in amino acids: CASSQGQGVQETQYF.